A few counts support the clone carrying this TCR beta chain. The target antigen is unknown. The V end was cut by 0 bases, the J end by 6 bases, with 11 bases between. The CDR3 has 14 residues. Germline V lookup: CDR1 ENHRY, CDR2 SYGVKD. These data are taken from a study of T cell responses to AZD1222 COVID-19 vaccine. Sequenced by immunoSEQ multiplex PCR; TCRdb stores in-frame clones only, minus some. The data show about 84,000 clones, with 70% to 90% seen just once and 9% to 13% held by the top ten. Points from the study as a whole: Reportedly, close to half of spike-specific TCRs are directed against unmutated variant regions. Clonal diversity was possibly underestimated; the donors were predominantly white British and more often female.

Here the sequenced sample was peripheral blood, taken 28 days after the second AZD1222 dose. The source of this sequence is an adult who received the AZD1222 COVID-19 vaccine. The chain is built from TRBV10-3 and TRBJ1-1; tentative D call: TRBD1 (5 bases). This chain's CDR3 is CAISESGDYAEAFF. DNA of the CDR3: TGTGCCATCAGTGAGTCGGGGGATTACGCTGAAGCTTTCTTT.